This section outlines one T cell receptor beta chain sequence together with its context. The CDR3 has 14 residues. Germline V gene sequence: CDR1 SGHDT, CDR2 YYEEEE. The junction had 2 bases not matched to a gene; V was cut back by 4 bases and J by 4 bases. Profiling relied on immunoSEQ multiplex PCR, and the TCRdb table lists in-frame clones only, not all of them. The sample has 120,000 to 150,000 clones, around nine tenths seen once. The data originate from a study of T cell responses to AZD1222 COVID-19 vaccine. The starting material was peripheral blood, obtained on day 0 of AZD1222 vaccination. This chain uses TRBV5-6 with TRBJ1-3; 10 positions match TRBD1. The source is an adult in good health. The CDR3: CASSRQGAGNTIYF. DNA for the CDR3: TGTGCCAGCAGCCGACAGGGGGCGGGAAACACCATATATTTT.